The T cell receptor beta chain under discussion was sequenced for a study of shared clonotypes between healthy human individuals. Study-level findings and limits: Memory subsets generally showed smaller estimated richness than naive subsets did. All-four-donor shared clonotypes had higher generation probabilities than non-shared clonotypes did.

Naive CD8 cells comprised CD45RO-negative, CCR7-positively selected cells, excluding terminally differentiated effector memory CD45RA+ cells. Donors comprised only Caucasian adults living in Nashville, Tennessee. As concerns this clone: Its antigen is not known.

Germline loops: CDR1 KGHSH, CDR2 LQKENI. There are 14 residues in the CDR3. Trimming took 4 bases from V and 5 from J; bases not matched to a gene: 6. Repertoires were generated with immunoSEQ multiplex PCR, while TCRdb's copy carries only in-frame clones and drops some. Among about 2.1 million clones, approximately 92% were seen once, and the ten largest hold about 1.7%. This TCR was sampled from a man between 18 and 35 years old in good health. Some clones in this sample may be carry-over from other donors' samples. V and J are TRBV18 and TRBJ2-7, with 9 bases that match TRBD1. The material sequenced was naive CD8+ T cells from PBMCs. The CDR3 is CASSRHRGLDEQYF. CDR3 nucleotides: TGTGCCAGCTCACGACACAGGGGGCTTGACGAGCAGTACTTC.